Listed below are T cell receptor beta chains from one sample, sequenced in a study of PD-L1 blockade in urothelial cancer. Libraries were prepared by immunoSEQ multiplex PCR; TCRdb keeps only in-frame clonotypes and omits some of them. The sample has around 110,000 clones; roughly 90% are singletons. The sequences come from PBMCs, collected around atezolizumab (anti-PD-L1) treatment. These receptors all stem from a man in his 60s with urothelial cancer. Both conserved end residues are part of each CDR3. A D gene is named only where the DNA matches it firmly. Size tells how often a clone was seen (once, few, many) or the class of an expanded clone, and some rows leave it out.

CDR3 DNA: TGTGCCAGCAGCTTAGCCCCTTGGACAGGATGGCGGCAGCCCCAGCATTTT
CDR3 protein: CASSLAPWTGWRQPQHF
J gene: TRBJ1-5
D gene: TRBD1
clone size: .
V gene: TRBV7-8

CDR3 DNA: TGTGCCACCAGCGAAGGACAGGGTCAGGGGCAGCCCCAGCATTTT
CDR3 protein: CATSEGQGQGQPQHF
J gene: TRBJ1-5
D gene: TRBD1
clone size: .
V gene: TRBV15

CDR3 DNA: TGCGCCAGCAGCTTGGATCAGGGGGCCGGCACAGATACGCAGTATTTT
CDR3 protein: CASSLDQGAGTDTQYF
J gene: TRBJ2-3
D gene: TRBD1
clone size: .
V gene: TRBV5-1

CDR3 DNA: TGTGCCAGCAGTCCTAGCTTGAGGCGGGGGCTTTTCACAGATACGCAGTATTTT
CDR3 protein: CASSPSLRRGLFTDTQYF
J gene: TRBJ2-3
D gene: .
clone size: .
V gene: TRBV9

CDR3 DNA: TGTGCCATCAGTGAGTCAGGGGCGGAGCAGCCCCAGCATTTT
CDR3 protein: CAISESGAEQPQHF
J gene: TRBJ1-5
D gene: .
clone size: .
V gene: TRBV10-3

CDR3 DNA: TGCGCCAGCAGCTTGGCGGGGGCCAGGGGGTGGGATGAGCAGTTCTTC
CDR3 protein: CASSLAGARGWDEQFF
J gene: TRBJ2-1
D gene: .
clone size: .
V gene: TRBV5-1

CDR3 DNA: TGTGCCAGCAGCCAGCGGGGGACAGTTAGCACAGATACGCAGTATTTT
CDR3 protein: CASSQRGTVSTDTQYF
J gene: TRBJ2-3
D gene: .
clone size: .
V gene: TRBV11-3

CDR3 DNA: TGTGCCAGCAGTTTTACCGGGAGGGGCTACGAGCAGTACTTC
CDR3 protein: CASSFTGRGYEQYF
J gene: TRBJ2-7
D gene: TRBD2
clone size: once
V gene: TRBV28

CDR3 DNA: TGTGCCAGCAGTTTCCCAGGGATCCAGAAAGCTAGCGGCTACAATGAGCAGTTCTTC
CDR3 protein: CASSFPGIQKASGYNEQFF
J gene: TRBJ2-1
D gene: TRBD2
clone size: .
V gene: TRBV7-6

CDR3 DNA: TGCGCCAGCAGCTTGGCCGGGACAGTACAAGAGACCCAGTACTTC
CDR3 protein: CASSLAGTVQETQYF
J gene: TRBJ2-5
D gene: TRBD1
clone size: .
V gene: TRBV5-1

CDR3 DNA: TGTGCCAGCAACCTCGGGGTGGATAATTCACCCCTCCACTTT
CDR3 protein: CASNLGVDNSPLHF
J gene: TRBJ1-6
D gene: .
clone size: few
V gene: TRBV2

CDR3 DNA: TGTGCCAGCAGCACCCGGACAGGGTGGGTAACAGATACGCAGTATTTT
CDR3 protein: CASSTRTGWVTDTQYF
J gene: TRBJ2-3
D gene: TRBD1
clone size: .
V gene: TRBV11-2

CDR3 DNA: TGCGCCAGCAGCCAAGAAAGCGGAAGAGGGACAGGGTGGTTGGGAAACATTCAGTACTTC
CDR3 protein: CASSQESGRGTGWLGNIQYF
J gene: TRBJ2-4
D gene: TRBD1
clone size: .
V gene: TRBV4-1

CDR3 DNA: TGTGCCAGCAGTCCGGGACAGGGGGCACGGGGTGAAGCTTTCTTT
CDR3 protein: CASSPGQGARGEAFF
J gene: TRBJ1-1
D gene: TRBD1
clone size: few
V gene: TRBV11-3

CDR3 DNA: TGTGCCAGTAGGGGACAGGGGCCCTACGAGCAGTACTTC
CDR3 protein: CASRGQGPYEQYF
J gene: TRBJ2-7
D gene: TRBD1
clone size: .
V gene: TRBV19

CDR3 DNA: TGTGCCAGCAGCCTTTTCGGAGAGGGTGGCTACACCTTC
CDR3 protein: CASSLFGEGGYTF
J gene: TRBJ1-2
D gene: .
clone size: .
V gene: TRBV7-9

CDR3 DNA: TGTGCCAGCAGTTTAGGACTAGCGGGCGGCGGCGCCAAAAACATTCAGTACTTC
CDR3 protein: CASSLGLAGGGAKNIQYF
J gene: TRBJ2-4
D gene: TRBD2
clone size: .
V gene: TRBV28

CDR3 DNA: TGTGCCAGCAGCCAAACAGGCCCCCTAGGACAGTACTTC
CDR3 protein: CASSQTGPLGQYF
J gene: TRBJ2-7
D gene: .
clone size: .
V gene: TRBV14

CDR3 DNA: TGTGCCAGCAGCGTAGGGCGGGATAACCACGAGCAGTACTTC
CDR3 protein: CASSVGRDNHEQYF
J gene: TRBJ2-7
D gene: .
clone size: .
V gene: TRBV9

CDR3 DNA: TGCGCCAGCAGCCTAGTGGCTGACTCTGGCTACACCTTC
CDR3 protein: CASSLVADSGYTF
J gene: TRBJ1-2
D gene: .
clone size: .
V gene: TRBV4-3

CDR3 DNA: TGTGCCAGCAGTTTGCCGCAGGGGGAGTCACCCCTCCACTTT
CDR3 protein: CASSLPQGESPLHF
J gene: TRBJ1-6
D gene: TRBD1
clone size: .
V gene: TRBV28

CDR3 DNA: TGTGCCAGTAGTATAGAGGAGGGGAGCGGCTACACCTTC
CDR3 protein: CASSIEEGSGYTF
J gene: TRBJ1-2
D gene: .
clone size: .
V gene: TRBV19

CDR3 DNA: TGCGCCAGCAGCCAAGATCGGGACTCGGTAGCGGGTCCTACCTACGAGCAGTACTTC
CDR3 protein: CASSQDRDSVAGPTYEQYF
J gene: TRBJ2-7
D gene: TRBD2
clone size: .
V gene: TRBV4-1